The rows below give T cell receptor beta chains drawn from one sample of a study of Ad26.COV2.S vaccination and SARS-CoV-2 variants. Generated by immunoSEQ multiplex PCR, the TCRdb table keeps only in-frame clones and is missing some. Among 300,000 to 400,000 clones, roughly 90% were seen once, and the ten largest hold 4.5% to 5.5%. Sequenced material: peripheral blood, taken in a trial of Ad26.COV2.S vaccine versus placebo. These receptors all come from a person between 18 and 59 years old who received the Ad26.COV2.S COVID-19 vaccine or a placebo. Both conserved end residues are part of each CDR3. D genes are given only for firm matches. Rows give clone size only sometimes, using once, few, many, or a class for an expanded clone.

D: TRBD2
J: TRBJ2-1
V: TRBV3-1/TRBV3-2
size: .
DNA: TGTGCCAGCAGCCAAAGTTCGGGACTAGCGGGAGTCAATGAGCAGTTCTTC
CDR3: CASSQSSGLAGVNEQFF

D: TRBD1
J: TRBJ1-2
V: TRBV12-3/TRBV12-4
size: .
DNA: TGTGCCAGCAGGAAGACAGGGACCTATGGCTACACCTTC
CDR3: CASRKTGTYGYTF

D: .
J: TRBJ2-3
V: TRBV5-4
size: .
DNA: TGTGCCAGCAGCTTGGCACTAAGGCCAGATACGCAGTATTTT
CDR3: CASSLALRPDTQYF

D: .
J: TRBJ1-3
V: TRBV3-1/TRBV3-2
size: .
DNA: TGTGCCAGCAGCCAAGATAAACCCGGGCCGGGGGGAAACACCATATATTTT
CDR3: CASSQDKPGPGGNTIYF

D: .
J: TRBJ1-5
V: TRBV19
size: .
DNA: TGTGCCAGTAGTATAGGAAGGGGGTCTGTATGGTCCCCAAACAATCAGCCCCAGCATTTT
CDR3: CASSIGRGSVWSPNNQPQHF

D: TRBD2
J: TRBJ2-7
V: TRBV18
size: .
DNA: TGTGCCAGCTCACCGGTCGGTCTAGCGGGTTCCTACGAGCAGTACTTC
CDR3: CASSPVGLAGSYEQYF

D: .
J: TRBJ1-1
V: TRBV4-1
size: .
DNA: TGCGCCAGCAGCCGGTTATATATTCAGAACACTGAAGCTTTCTTT
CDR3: CASSRLYIQNTEAFF

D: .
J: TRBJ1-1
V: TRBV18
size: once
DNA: TGTGCCAGCTCACCAGGGGGTGAAGCTTTCTTT
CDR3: CASSPGGEAFF

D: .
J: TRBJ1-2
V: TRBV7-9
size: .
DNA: TGTGCCAGCAGACCTACTCCAGGGAGTGACTATGGCTACACCTTC
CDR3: CASRPTPGSDYGYTF

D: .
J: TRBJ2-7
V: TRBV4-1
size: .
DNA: TGCGCCAGCAGCCAAGTTAGTGACAGGAGCTACGAGCAGTACTTC
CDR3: CASSQVSDRSYEQYF